This T cell receptor (beta chain) appears in the sequencing data of a study of blood T cells in healthy people across ages. Then a second PCR, running roughly 7 to 11 cycles, was carried out with a sample-barcoded 5' primer and a J-beta primer mix. TCRdb processed the 5' RACE reads anew with MiXCR; each CDR3 protein has one entry. The repertoire holds approximately 960,000 distinct CDR3 sequences, under 35% seen once, with roughly a tenth in the top ten. The V and J ends lost 5 bases and 0 bases respectively, with 14 bases between them. This CDR3 contains 17 residues. Germline V CDR1 and CDR2: MNHEY, SMNVEV (reference sequence). All donors came from Russia, were Caucasian and healthy, and spanned ages roughly 6 to 95. The amount of total RNA extracted per sample was at least 5 micrograms. This clonotype has more than one count but fewer than ten. The same sample was also studied in work on T cells of mothers and their children.

The chain is built from TRBV27 and TRBJ2-6; D unclear. This clonotype was obtained from a woman aged 40 to 50 in good health. The specimen was blood. CDR3 DNA sequence: TGTGCCAGCAGTACAGAAAGACCGACCTCTGGGGCCAACGTCCTGACTTTC. It is translated as CASSTERPTSGANVLTF. The whole variable domain, remainder taken from reference TRBV27 and TRBJ2-6, is EAQVTQNPRYLITVTGKKLTVTCSQNMNHEYMSWYRQDPGLGLRQIYYSMNVEVTDKGDVPEGYKVSRKEKRNFPLILESPSPNQTSLYFCASSTERPTSGANVLTFGAGSRLTVL.